This note documents a single TCR beta chain sequence. The sample is drawn from a study of blood T cell repertoires in COVID-19. Study background: Sites in the United States, Italy and Spain provided acute and convalescent COVID-19 samples. From T cells, B-cell-depleted T cells, or PBMCs came the material, which was cDNA or gDNA.

Original analysis: Quantification of nucleated cells was approximated via reference gene primer amplification. Repertoires were generated with immunoSEQ multiplex PCR, while TCRdb's copy carries only in-frame clones and drops some. The DNA gave D and trimming, while V, J and clone size come from that table. Of 150,000 to 200,000 clones in the sample, 65% to 90% are singletons; the top ten hold 7.5% to 10%. This CDR3 contains 15 residues. Trimming removed 3 bases from V and 10 bases from J; junction bases left unmatched: 11. Germline lookup yields CDR1 LNHDA and CDR2 SQIVND (reference sequence). This chain connects TRBV19 to TRBJ2-1; TRBD2 matches 8 bases. Specimen: peripheral blood. This receptor was obtained from a man over 45 with active or convalescent COVID-19. The CDR3 region is CASSMSGGPGKEQFF. The CDR3 nucleotides read TGTGCCAGTAGTATGTCGGGAGGGCCGGGGAAGGAGCAGTTCTTC.